The clone carrying this TCR beta chain showed up many times. The data stem from a study of T-cell memory formation after mild COVID-19. Germline-derived CDR1 and CDR2 are SGHRS and YFSETQ. The CDR3 has 15 residues. V dropped 3 bases and J dropped 1; count of bases not matched to a gene: 6. Using its own MiXCR run on the 5' RACE reads, TCRdb lists one record per CDR3 protein. The sample carries 350,000 or so distinct CDR3 sequences, under 25% recorded once. This sequence joins TRBV5-1 and TRBJ2-5; 7 positions agree with TRBD1. Sequencing used PBMCs or a T cell subset sorted from them (not recorded which). This TCR was recovered from an adult woman who had mild COVID-19 (a few samples of this study predate the infection). Cell type and time point are not known. In nucleotides, the CDR3 is TGCGCCAGCAGCTCCCGACAGGGATCCCAAGAGACCCAGTACTTC. Translated, it gives CASSSRQGSQETQYF.